A single sample is the source of the 6 T cell receptor beta chains below, sequenced in a study of control samples from healthy donors and cancer patients. The assay was immunoSEQ multiplex PCR, and TCRdb's table has in-frame clones only and misses some. The sample lists about 140,000 clones; around 90% were seen once. Specimen: blood. These receptors were collected from a man younger than 45 in good health.

The gene calls are TRBV19 and TRBJ2-5; the match to TRBD2 covers 10 bases. The CDR3 has 15 amino acids. Looked up from germline, CDR1 is LNHDA and CDR2 is SQIVND (reference sequence). Trimming at V came to 5 bases and at J to 5 bases, leaving 8 bases not matched to a gene. DNA for the CDR3: TGTGCCAGTAGTTTCCTAGCGGGAGAGTCGGAGACCCAGTACTTC. It encodes CASSFLAGESETQYF.

The rearrangement joins TRBV2 to TRBJ1-4; 11 bases match TRBD1. This CDR3 region has 15 residues. Germline V lookup: CDR1 SNHLY, CDR2 FYNNEI. Germline trimming cut 7 bases from V and 2 bases from J; bases unmatched to any gene: 3. For the CDR3, the DNA is TGTGCCAGCATCGGACAGGGGGCGACTAATGAAAAACTGTTTTTT. This gives the protein CASIGQGATNEKLFF.

The V and J genes are TRBV28 and TRBJ1-2, with D maybe TRBD1 (5 bases). V was trimmed by 7 bases and J by 1 base, leaving 19 bases between them. The CDR3 runs to 16 residues. The germline CDR1 and CDR2 sequences are MDHEN and SYDVKM. The CDR3 loop reads CASTLGGLRGNYGYTF. CDR3 nucleotides: TGTGCCAGCACCCTCGGAGGATTGAGGGGTAACTATGGCTACACCTTC.

This chain connects TRBV19 to TRBJ2-6; the D is unclear. Germline V lookup: CDR1 LNHDA, CDR2 SQIVND (reference sequence). The CDR3 extends over 16 amino acids. The V end was cut by 1 base, the J end by 0 bases, with 7 bases between. This CDR3 is CASSIGLRSGANVLTF. In DNA form, the CDR3 reads TGTGCCAGTAGTATAGGTCTCCGCTCTGGGGCCAACGTCCTGACTTTC.

The rearrangement links TRBV27 to TRBJ1-2, with D possibly matching TRBD1 (6 bases). Between the trimmed V and J ends, which lost 5 bases and 8 bases, there was a span of 21 bases. CDR1 is MNHEY, CDR2 SMNVEV, per germline (reference sequence). The CDR3 covers 15 residues. CDR3 region: CASSPRGAGAGGYTF. The DNA for the CDR3 is TGTGCCAGCAGTCCTCGGGGCGCAGGGGCAGGGGGCTACACCTTC.

This chain uses TRBV29-1 with TRBJ2-6, with a possible D match to TRBD1 (6 bases). The CDR3 sequence is 16 residues long. CDR1 and CDR2 (germline): SQVTM, ANQGSEA. Trimming cost V 2 bases and J 0 bases, with 11 bases left between them. Here the CDR3 reads CSVERDTDSGANVLTF. In DNA, the CDR3 is TGCAGCGTTGAAAGGGACACCGACTCTGGGGCCAACGTCCTGACTTTC.